This TCR beta chain came from a study of T cell responses to AZD1222 COVID-19 vaccine. There are a few counts of this clone. The CDR3 runs to 15 residues. V was clipped by 4 bases and J by 1 base; unmatched bases: 5. Germline CDR1 SGHNT, CDR2 YYREEE (reference sequence). Second doses that came at about 4 or about 12 weeks were put together. The table came from immunoSEQ multiplex PCR; TCRdb's copy has only in-frame clones and leaves some out. The table includes about 84,000 clones, 85% to 90% detected once. This sequence originates from an adult who received the AZD1222 COVID-19 vaccine. The material sequenced was peripheral blood, taken 28 days after the second AZD1222 dose. This chain connects TRBV5-4 to TRBJ2-7; 10 positions agree with TRBD2. The CDR3 loop is CASSLRLAGSYEQYF. Here the CDR3 DNA reads TGTGCCAGCAGCCTACGACTAGCGGGTTCCTACGAGCAGTACTTC.